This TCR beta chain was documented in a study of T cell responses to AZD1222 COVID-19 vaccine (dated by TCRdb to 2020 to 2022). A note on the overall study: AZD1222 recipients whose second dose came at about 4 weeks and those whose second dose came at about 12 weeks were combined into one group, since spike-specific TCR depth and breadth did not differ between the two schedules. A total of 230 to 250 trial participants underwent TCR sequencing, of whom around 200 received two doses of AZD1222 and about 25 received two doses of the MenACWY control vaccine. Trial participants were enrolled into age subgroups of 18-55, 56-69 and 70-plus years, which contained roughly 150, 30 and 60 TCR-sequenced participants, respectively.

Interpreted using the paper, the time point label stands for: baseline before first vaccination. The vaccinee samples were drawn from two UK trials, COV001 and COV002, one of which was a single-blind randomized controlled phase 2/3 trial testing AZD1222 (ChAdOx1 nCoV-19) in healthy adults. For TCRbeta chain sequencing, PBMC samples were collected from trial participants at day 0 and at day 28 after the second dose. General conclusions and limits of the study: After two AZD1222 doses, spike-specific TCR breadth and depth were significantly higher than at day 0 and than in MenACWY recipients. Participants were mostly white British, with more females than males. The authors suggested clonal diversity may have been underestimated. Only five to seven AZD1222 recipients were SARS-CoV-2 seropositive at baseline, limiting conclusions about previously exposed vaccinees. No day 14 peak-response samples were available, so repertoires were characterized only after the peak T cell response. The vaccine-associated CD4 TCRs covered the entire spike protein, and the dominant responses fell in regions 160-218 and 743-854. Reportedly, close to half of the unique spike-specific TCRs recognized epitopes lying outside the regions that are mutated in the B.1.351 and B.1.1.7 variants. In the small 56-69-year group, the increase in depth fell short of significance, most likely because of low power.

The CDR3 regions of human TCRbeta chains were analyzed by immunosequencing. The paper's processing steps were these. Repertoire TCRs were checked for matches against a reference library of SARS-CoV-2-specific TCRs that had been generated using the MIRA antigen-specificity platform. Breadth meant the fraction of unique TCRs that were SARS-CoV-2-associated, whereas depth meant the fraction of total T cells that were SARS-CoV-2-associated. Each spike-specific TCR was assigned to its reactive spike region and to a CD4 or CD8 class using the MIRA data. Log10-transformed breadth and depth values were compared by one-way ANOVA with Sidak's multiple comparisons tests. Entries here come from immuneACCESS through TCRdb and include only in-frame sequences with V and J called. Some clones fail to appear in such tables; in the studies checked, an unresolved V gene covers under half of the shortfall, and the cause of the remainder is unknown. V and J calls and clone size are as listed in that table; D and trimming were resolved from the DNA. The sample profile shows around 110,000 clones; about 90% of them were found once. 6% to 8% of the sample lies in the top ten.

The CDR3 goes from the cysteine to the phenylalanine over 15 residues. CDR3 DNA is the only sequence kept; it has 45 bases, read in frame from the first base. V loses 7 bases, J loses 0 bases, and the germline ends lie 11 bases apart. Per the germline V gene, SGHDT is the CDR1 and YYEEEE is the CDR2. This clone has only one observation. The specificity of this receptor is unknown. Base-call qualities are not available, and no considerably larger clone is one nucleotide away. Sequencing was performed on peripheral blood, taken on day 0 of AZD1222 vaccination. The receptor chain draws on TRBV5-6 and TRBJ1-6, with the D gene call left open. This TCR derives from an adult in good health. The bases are TGTGCCAGCGCCCTTGGGAGCTCCTATAATTCACCCCTCCACTTT. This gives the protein CASALGSSYNSPLHF.